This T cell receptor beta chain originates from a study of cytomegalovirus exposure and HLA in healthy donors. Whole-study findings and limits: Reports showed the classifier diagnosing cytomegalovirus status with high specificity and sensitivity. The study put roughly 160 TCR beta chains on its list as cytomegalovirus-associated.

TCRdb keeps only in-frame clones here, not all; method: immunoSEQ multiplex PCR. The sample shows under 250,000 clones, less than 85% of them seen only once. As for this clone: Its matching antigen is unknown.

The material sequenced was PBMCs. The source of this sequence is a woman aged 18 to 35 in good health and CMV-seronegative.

The CDR3 coding sequence is TGCGCCAGCAGCTCGGGACAGGGGGCACCCTACGAGCAGTACTTC. This sequence encodes CASSSGQGAPYEQYF. The chain is built from TRBV4-1 and TRBJ2-7, with 12 bases matching TRBD1. The CDR3 has 15 amino acids. Germline V gene data show CDR1 as MGHRA and CDR2 as YSYEKL. With 5 bases clipped from V and 2 bases from J, the junction kept 4 bases outside the gene matches.